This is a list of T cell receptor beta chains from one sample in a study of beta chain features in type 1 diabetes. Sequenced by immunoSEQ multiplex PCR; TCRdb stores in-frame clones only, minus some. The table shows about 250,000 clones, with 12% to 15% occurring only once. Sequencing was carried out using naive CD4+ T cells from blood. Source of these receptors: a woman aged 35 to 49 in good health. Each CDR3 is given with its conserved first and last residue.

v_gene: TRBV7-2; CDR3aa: CASSLASGGPQETQYF
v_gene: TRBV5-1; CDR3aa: CASSLVGGRTDTQYF
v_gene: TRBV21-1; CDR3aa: CASSKVWDRSPSHMNTEAFF
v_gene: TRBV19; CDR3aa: CASSPSHGQGVYGYTF
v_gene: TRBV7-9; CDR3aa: CASSLGLAGGQNEQFF
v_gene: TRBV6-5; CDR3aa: CASRNRVETQYF
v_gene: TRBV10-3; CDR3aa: CAITGTSGGGDTQYF
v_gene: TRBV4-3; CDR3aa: CASSQGLAGETQYF
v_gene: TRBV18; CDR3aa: CASSPGQGRSPLHF
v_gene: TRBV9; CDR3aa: CASSFVAGGPTQYF
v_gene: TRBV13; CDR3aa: CASSSGGTSGDNEQFF
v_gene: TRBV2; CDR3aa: CASRTGTSGGASVGELFF
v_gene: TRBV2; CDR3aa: CASTRQGTNEKLFF
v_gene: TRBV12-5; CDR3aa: CASAVVGSEAFF
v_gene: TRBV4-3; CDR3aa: CASSPRVSGGDTQYF
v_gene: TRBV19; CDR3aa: CASSTPRERSGGVNEQFF
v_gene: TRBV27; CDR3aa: CASSPTWWSGGDNEQFF
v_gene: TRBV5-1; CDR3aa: CASSLWGQNQPQHF
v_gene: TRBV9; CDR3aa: CASSPVGRAEGTQYF
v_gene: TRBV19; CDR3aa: CASSKILGGGTDTQYF
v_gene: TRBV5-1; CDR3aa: CASTLVVGQGNTGELFF
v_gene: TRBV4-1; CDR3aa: CASSPRQLYTEAFF